The subject of this entry is one T cell receptor beta chain. Its cognate antigen is unknown. The sample is drawn from a study of cytomegalovirus exposure and HLA in healthy donors. Study-wide findings and caveats: Earlier findings revealed that most TCR beta V segments proved productive either about 90% or about 30% of the time. Later on, an analysis found that several of the most significant clusters appeared to be linked to common viral pathogens, which included parvovirus B19. In a later analysis, TCR beta V- and J-gene trimming was associated with a missense DCLRE1C variant.

Healthy people donating bone marrow made up the donors. 60 Vbeta and 13 Jbeta primers were used in PCR. Profiled with immunoSEQ multiplex PCR; TCRdb holds only in-frame clones, not every one. The sample holds approximately 200,000 clones; around 82% are singletons and the top ten take about 0.26%. The source is a boy younger than 18 in good health and CMV-seronegative. Source material: PBMCs.

The CDR3 sequence: CASSQTSGKGDSPLHF. DNA of the CDR3: TGCGCCAGCAGCCAAACTTCGGGTAAGGGGGATTCACCCCTCCACTTT. The J gene is TRBJ1-6, the V gene TRBV4-3, with D tentatively TRBD1 (6 bases). There are 16 residues in the CDR3. Germline assignment: CDR1 LGHNA and CDR2 YSLEER. V was clipped by 2 bases and J by 8 bases, with 16 bases between them.